The entry below describes one T cell receptor beta chain. Generated by immunoSEQ multiplex PCR, the TCRdb table keeps only in-frame clones and is missing some. The sample consists of some 200,000 clones, more than 80% of them appearing once. The sample belongs to a study of blood T cell repertoires in COVID-19. Whole-study context: Sample material is recorded as cDNA or gDNA derived from T cells, B-cell-depleted T cells, or PBMCs.

CDR1 and CDR2 from the germline V gene are MNHEY and SVGEGT. V was pared by 6 bases and J by 8 bases, with 10 bases between. The CDR3 consists of 12 residues. The sequence derives from a woman aged 40 to 50 with acute COVID-19. This chain connects TRBV6-2 or TRBV6-3 to TRBJ1-4; the D is unclear. Sequenced material: PBMCs or T cells enriched from blood (not recorded which). CDR3: CASSLSWEKLFF. The DNA for the CDR3 is TGTGCCAGCAGCCTGAGTTGGGAAAAACTGTTTTTT.